A selection of T cell receptor beta chains follows, all from one sample in a study of blood T cell repertoires in COVID-19. TCRdb's table, derived via immunoSEQ multiplex PCR, lists solely in-frame clones and lacks some. The sample includes approximately 470,000 clones, roughly 90% of them seen just once. The sequenced sample was PBMCs or T cells enriched from blood (not recorded which). These receptors were taken from a woman between 18 and 30 years old who had recovered from COVID-19. Both conserved end residues are part of each CDR3. Fields, in order: CDR3 length, clone size, V gene, D gene, J gene, CDR3 protein, CDR3 DNA. A D gene is named only where the DNA matches it firmly. The size of a clone is reported for some rows only, either as once, few or many, or as a class for expanded clones.

>17|-|TRBV7-8|-|TRBJ2-7
CASSLGSYRAPLNEQYF
TGTGCCAGCAGCTTAGGTTCTTACAGGGCCCCCCTGAACGAGCAGTACTTC
>15|once|TRBV24-1|-|TRBJ2-5
CATSDGIGGQETQYF
TGTGCCACCAGTGATGGTATCGGGGGCCAAGAGACCCAGTACTTC
>16|-|TRBV11-3|TRBD2|TRBJ2-1
CASSPRSGGSYNEQFF
TGTGCCAGCAGCCCCCGAAGCGGGGGCTCCTACAATGAGCAGTTCTTC
>14|-|TRBV6-5|-|TRBJ1-1
CASSSGRMNTEAFF
TGTGCCAGCAGCTCGGGGAGGATGAACACTGAAGCTTTCTTT
>17|-|TRBV5-6|TRBD1|TRBJ1-2
CASSLWTGYGVNYGYTF
TGTGCCAGCAGCTTGTGGACAGGTTACGGGGTAAACTATGGCTACACCTTC
>11|-|TRBV11-2|-|TRBJ1-2
CASSFFYGYTF
TGTGCCAGCAGCTTCTTCTATGGCTACACCTTC
>15|-|TRBV19|-|TRBJ2-5
CASSTIRQTEETQYF
TGTGCCAGTAGTACCATTCGACAGACCGAAGAGACCCAGTACTTC
>13|-|TRBV24-1|-|TRBJ1-1
CATRGQVDTEAFF
TGTGCCACCAGGGGCCAGGTGGACACTGAAGCTTTCTTT
>9|-|TRBV27|-|TRBJ2-7
CASIYEQYF
TGTGCCAGCATATACGAGCAGTACTTC
>15|-|TRBV5-4|TRBD1|TRBJ2-7
CASSLGQGERNEQYF
TGTGCCAGCAGCTTGGGACAGGGGGAGAGGAACGAGCAGTACTTC
>14|-|TRBV12-5|-|TRBJ1-6
CASGPGHSDSPLHF
TGTGCTAGTGGACCGGGACATTCTGATTCACCCCTCCACTTT
>14|-|TRBV27|TRBD1|TRBJ1-5
CASATTGDNQPQHF
TGTGCCAGCGCCACGACAGGGGACAATCAGCCCCAGCATTTT
>16|-|TRBV11-2|-|TRBJ1-1
CASSPRLTLGNTEAFF
TGTGCCAGCAGCCCCCGACTAACCCTCGGGAACACTGAAGCTTTCTTT
>13|-|TRBV27|-|TRBJ1-1
CASSLRGNTEAFF
TGTGCCAGCAGTTTACGCGGGAACACTGAAGCTTTCTTT
>14|-|TRBV27|-|TRBJ1-5
CASSFGGSNQPQHF
TGTGCCAGCAGTTTCGGCGGTAGCAATCAGCCCCAGCATTTT